Sequencing of this T cell receptor (beta chain) was carried out in a study of glioma-infiltrating T cells. From germline, CDR1 is SEHNR and CDR2 FQNEAQ (reference sequence). The germline V and J ends were trimmed by 7 bases and 6 bases, with 17 bases remaining between them. The CDR3 spans 14 residues. Overall study findings and caveats: Tissue-blood divergence was below expectation in non-neoplastic patients, above in gliomas. Only very few CDR3 sequences appeared in both tissue and blood.

Amplification of TCR alpha and beta CDR3 regions from RNA used iRepertoire nested multiplex PCR. For one-step reverse transcription and amplification, about 85-400 ng of tissue mRNA or PBMC total RNA was used. From the multiplex PCR reads, TCRdb called clonotypes with MiXCR, one entry per CDR3 protein. This table has fewer than 90,000 distinct CDR3 sequences, around 23% appearing once. Turning to this clonotype: Antigen: not known. A much larger clone lies a single base off, so this may be a read error.

This receptor was taken from a human donor with low-grade glioma or glioblastoma, undergoing nonglioma brain surgery, or in good health (not recorded which). This chain connects TRBV7-9 to TRBJ2-3; D unresolved. Sequencing input: glioma tissue, nonneoplastic brain tissue, or PBMCs (not recorded which). CDR3 sequence (DNA): TGTGCCAGCATCCAAAGGACCCTATTGGATACGCAGTATTTT. It yields the protein CASIQRTLLDTQYF.